This entry concerns a single T cell receptor (beta chain). This clonotype was found many times. It has no known antigen specificity. No much larger clonotype is one base removed from it; base qualities were not supplied. TCR beta CDR3 regions were amplified from RNA transcripts. For the first round of RT-PCR on the TCR CDR3, the HTBI primer set was used together with the Qiagen OneStep RT-PCR kit. A second multiplex PCR round built the libraries, followed by size selection and purification. The libraries were sequenced on an Illumina HiSeq2000 using paired-end 100 bp reads. The study's processing was this. SOAPnuke was used to process the raw data, removing reads that contained adapters or uncalled bases, had a mean Phred below 15, or lacked an exact match to the constant primer or identifier. COPE v1.2.5 was used to merge the high-quality paired reads, and each unique nucleotide sequence was defined as a clonotype. Clonotypes were aligned to IMGT TRBV, TRBD and TRBJ reference segments using MiTCR v1.1. The analysis included only V-J combinations with a frequency above 0.0001, which together covered approximately 99% of the repertoires. The TCS score was defined as the ratio of F50 (clonal expansion) to E x V (chaos), calculated using BLOSUM62-based TCRdist between CDR3 peptides within each V-J. Welch's t-statistics and random forest reduced approximately 520 V-J features to 10 to 15, which were used in a naive Bayes classifier (R e1071). In TCRdb, the public reads were trimmed at Q25 with fastp and aligned with MiXCR, with productive beta chains retained. Every distinct CDR3 protein forms one entry, paired with its most common genes and DNA. In this record, the V and J calls reflect TCRdb's handling and not the investigators' own analysis. Present in this sample are roughly 740,000 distinct CDR3 sequences, about a sixth of which were seen just once. The top ten clonotypes cover 8.4% of the sample.

Stable Graves' hyperthyroidism was defined as the absence of progression to ophthalmopathy over 18 months of follow-up. Hyperthyroidism patients were newly diagnosed, with disease duration under 2 months, and aged 18 to 65 years. Patients with uncontrolled infections, other autoimmune diseases, pregnancy or lactation were excluded. Diagnoses were based on clinical symptoms, serum thyroxine and TRAb, thyroid ultrasound and orbital computed tomography. PBMCs were separated from roughly 10 ml of fresh peripheral blood using Ficoll-Paque density gradient centrifugation. Total RNA was extracted with Trizol reagent, and quality was checked on an Agilent 2100 Bioanalyzer. Per the germline V gene (reference sequence), LNHNV is the CDR1 and YYDKDF is the CDR2. The CDR3 runs 17 amino acids, cysteine and phenylalanine included. Left in the record is the CDR3 DNA by itself, 51 bases read in frame from the first base. Trimming leaves V shorter by 5 bases and J shorter by 2 bases, with the junction holding 12 bases beyond the gene matches.

The data derive from a study of T cells in Graves' hyperthyroidism and ophthalmopathy (dated by TCRdb to the late 2010s). Regarding the complete study: Peripheral blood was sampled at the time of initial diagnosis, prior to any treatment. To identify distinguishing TCR V-J signatures, a discovery cohort of about 100 patients was used, comprising 43 with Graves' ophthalmopathy and approximately 57 with stable Graves' hyperthyroidism. An independent validation cohort of 18 to 20 hyperthyroidism patients and some 15 patients who later progressed to ophthalmopathy tested prospective prediction of ophthalmopathy. The approximately 100 discovery patients were divided at random into training and test sets in a 7:3 ratio. In about 6 Graves' hyperthyroidism patients, the study also compared T-cell repertoires from thyroid tissue with T-cell repertoires from blood. Following sampling, methimazole starting at 30 mg daily was given to hyperthyroidism patients, and high-dose intravenous methylprednisolone was given to ophthalmopathy patients. The paper reports TCR Vbeta CDR3 sequencing of fewer than 150 peripheral blood samples: approximately 41 ophthalmopathy, fewer than 80 hyperthyroidism and around 17 progressor patients. The investigation overall reported the following: Most expanded thyroid clonotypes (frequency above 0.001) were also detected in blood, suggesting blood repertoires may reflect thyroid immune responses. In validation, progression to ophthalmopathy was predicted by the model with about 70% sensitivity and 72.22% specificity, a median of about 6.4 months before onset. No statistical method was used to set the sample size in advance, and investigators knew the group allocation. In cross-validation, a model built on a 13 V-J signature told ophthalmopathy apart from stable hyperthyroidism with under 90% sensitivity and approximately 84% specificity, and in testing the same model reached 80%/75%.

Sequences were obtained from blood. The chain is made from TRBV15 and TRBJ2-3, and TRBD2 aligns with 8 junction nucleotides. This clonotype was sampled from a young man with Graves' hyperthyroidism. The CDR3 reads CATSRPSAGAFTDTQYF. The bases are TGTGCCACCAGCCGTCCCTCAGCGGGAGCGTTCACAGATACGCAGTATTTT.